One and the same sample provided the 24 T cell receptor beta chains below, sequenced in a study of shared clonotypes between healthy human individuals. Clones were read by immunoSEQ multiplex PCR, and TCRdb kept only the in-frame ones, dropping some. This repertoire shows 2,500,000 or so clones, more than 85% found once; its top ten account for about 0.39%. Sequenced input: naive CD4+ T cells from PBMCs. Specified subset: CD45RA+ positively selected. These receptors originate from a man younger than 35 in good health. Some clones in this sample may be carry-over from other donors' samples.

This clone was detected once. Within the sample, other DNA sequences also encode this same CDR3. The gene calls are TRBV29-1 and TRBJ2-1; TRBD2 is a possible D gene (5 bases). The germline V gene has CDR1 SQVTM and CDR2 ANQGSEA. V was clipped by 2 bases and J by 4 bases, with 6 bases between them. The CDR3 totals 12 residues. The DNA for the CDR3 is TGCAGCGTTGAACGGGGATACAATGAGCAGTTCTTC. Amino acid sequence: CSVERGYNEQFF.

The gene calls are TRBV5-8 and TRBJ2-1; 11 bases map to TRBD2. This CDR3 has 15 residues. J lost 3 bases, V lost 5 bases, and 4 bases had no gene match. Germline V gene lookup returns CDR1 SGHTS and CDR2 YDEGEE. The CDR3 region has the DNA TGTGCCAGCAGGTCTAGCGGGGGGTACTACAATGAGCAGTTCTTC. Amino acids: CASRSSGGYYNEQFF. The full variable domain, its missing parts supplied by reference TRBV5-8 and TRBJ2-1, is EAGVTQSPTHLIKTRGQQATLRCSPISGHTSVYWYQQALGLGLQFLLWYDEGEERNRGNFPPRFSGRQFPNYSSELNVNALELEDSALYLCASRSSGGYYNEQFFGPGTRLTVL.

On this clone: The DNA is left out, because the CDR3 cannot be placed on it with certainty; the CDR3 is given as TCRdb lists it. CDR3 sequence reads: CASSTSFEQYF. The rearrangement links TRBV6-6 to TRBJ2-7. The CDR3 numbers 11 amino acids, ends counted. Looked up from germline, CDR1 is MNHNY and CDR2 is SVGAGI (reference sequence).

The V call is TRBV11-1, the J call TRBJ1-1; no clear D gene. Trimming shortened V by 5 bases and J by 4 bases, and 8 bases separated the two germline ends. Germline V lookup: CDR1 SGHAT, CDR2 FQDESV (reference sequence). The CDR3 loop spans 12 amino acids. The CDR3 sequence: CASSRGTTEAFF. CDR3 nucleotides: TGTGCCAGCAGCCGGGGAACCACTGAAGCTTTCTTT.

This sequence joins TRBV19 and TRBJ1-2; tentatively, D is TRBD1 (6 bases). Per the germline V gene, CDR1 is LNHDA and CDR2 is SQIVND (reference sequence). The CDR3 consists of 15 residues. Trimming pared 6 bases from V and 4 bases from J, leaving 18 bases between. CDR3 region: CASRHVTLRGYGYTF. The CDR3 region has the DNA TGTGCCAGTAGACACGTGACACTCAGGGGCTATGGCTACACCTTC. Based on the CDR3 plus reference TRBV19 and TRBJ1-2, the full variable domain is DGGITQSPKYLFRKEGQNVTLSCEQNLNHDAMYWYRQDPGQGLRLIYYSQIVNDFQKGDIAEGYSVSREKKESFPLTVTSAQKNPTAFYLCASRHVTLRGYGYTFGSGTRLTVV.

There are a few counts of this clone. The chain uses TRBV5-1 and TRBJ1-1, with 7 bases identical to TRBD1. V shed 2 bases, J shed 0 bases, and the junction held 7 bases outside the gene matches. CDR1 and CDR2 from the germline V gene are SGHRS and YFSETQ. This CDR3 contains 16 residues. This chain's CDR3 is CASSFQTGTVNTEAFF. The CDR3 nucleotides read TGCGCCAGCAGCTTCCAGACCGGGACAGTGAACACTGAAGCTTTCTTT. The entire variable domain, with the rest obtained from reference TRBV5-1 and TRBJ1-1, is as follows: KAGVTQTPRYLIKTRGQQVTLSCSPISGHRSVSWYQQTPGQGLQFLFEYFSETQRNKGNFPGRFSGRQFSNSRSEMNVSTLELGDSALYLCASSFQTGTVNTEAFFGQGTRLTVV.

V and J are TRBV6-6 and TRBJ1-1; D uncertain. This CDR3 has 13 residues. With 5 bases removed from V and 1 base from J, the gap between germline ends came to 8 bases. Germline V gene data show CDR1 as MNHNY and CDR2 as SVGAGI (reference sequence). As DNA, the CDR3 is TGTGCCAGCAGTCCGCCAGGGAACACTGAAGCTTTCTTT. Its protein is CASSPPGNTEAFF.

About this clone: Other DNA sequences in the sample encode the same CDR3. The chain joins TRBV20-1 to TRBJ2-1, with no clear D. Germline V gene sequence: CDR1 DFQATT, CDR2 SNEGSKA (reference sequence). The V and J ends lost 5 bases and 7 bases respectively, with 6 bases between them. The CDR3 covers 10 residues. CDR3 nucleotide sequence: TGCAGTGCTCGGAGTAATGAGCAGTTCTTC. This sequence encodes CSARSNEQFF.

This clone appeared once. CDR3 loop: CASSPHRLRQPQHF. CDR3 coding DNA: TGTGCCAGCAGTCCCCACAGGTTGAGGCAGCCCCAGCATTTT. V gene TRBV28 combines with J gene TRBJ1-5; perhaps TRBD1 as D (5 bases). V was pared by 5 bases and J by 7 bases, with 15 bases between. Germline lookup yields CDR1 MDHEN and CDR2 SYDVKM. CDR3 length: 14 amino acids.

The V call is TRBV19, the J call TRBJ1-4; D is uncertain. This CDR3 spans 16 amino acids. Between the trimmed V and J ends, which lost 3 bases and 7 bases, there was a span of 18 bases. CDR1 and CDR2 (germline): LNHDA, SQIVND (reference sequence). The CDR3 is CASSIQAAPGSEKLFF. The CDR3 DNA follows: TGTGCCAGTAGTATTCAGGCAGCCCCTGGGAGTGAAAAACTGTTTTTT. Full variable domain (outside the CDR3, taken from reference TRBV19 and TRBJ1-4): DGGITQSPKYLFRKEGQNVTLSCEQNLNHDAMYWYRQDPGQGLRLIYYSQIVNDFQKGDIAEGYSVSREKKESFPLTVTSAQKNPTAFYLCASSIQAAPGSEKLFFGSGTQLSVL.

In the case of this clone: The sample has other DNA sequences that encode this CDR3 too. The DNA for the CDR3 is TGCGCCAGCAGCCCGGGGACAGGGCTGGATGGCTACACCTTC. It is translated as CASSPGTGLDGYTF. The gene calls are TRBV5-1 and TRBJ1-2, with 9 bases that match TRBD1. Germline assignment: CDR1 SGHRS and CDR2 YFSETQ. The trim removed 4 bases at V and 6 bases at J, leaving 7 bases unmatched. The CDR3 consists of 14 residues.

The chain carries TRBV27 and TRBJ1-1, with a weak D call TRBD1 (6 bases). The CDR3 sequence is 14 residues long. Germline CDR1 and CDR2: MNHEY and SMNVEV (reference sequence). Trimming took off 0 bases at V and 4 bases at J, with 9 bases between the two ends. CDR3 sequence reads: CASSLSDSGTEAFF. CDR3 coding DNA: TGTGCCAGCAGTTTATCGGACAGCGGCACTGAAGCTTTCTTT.

The chain couples TRBV4-1 to TRBJ2-3; 11 nucleotides agree with TRBD2. V dropped 4 bases and J dropped 4; count of bases not matched to a gene: 7. This CDR3 comprises 16 residues. CDR1 is MGHRA, CDR2 YSYEKL, per germline. CDR3 amino acids: CASSPPSGRFADTQYF. For the CDR3, the DNA is TGCGCCAGCAGCCCCCCTAGCGGGAGGTTCGCAGATACGCAGTATTTT.

CDR3 nucleotide sequence: TGTGCCAGTAGTACCACCGGGACAGGGCCTGGAAACACCATATATTTT. Translation: CASSTTGTGPGNTIYF. V usage is TRBV19 and J usage is TRBJ1-3, with 9 bases identical to TRBD1. In germline, CDR1 is LNHDA, CDR2 SQIVND (reference sequence). CDR3 size: 16 residues. Trimming cost V 4 bases and J 2 bases; bases outside gene matches: 6.

This clone is a singleton in its sample. The chain joins TRBV28 to TRBJ2-7; D call uncertain. This CDR3 spans 15 amino acids. The germline gives CDR1 MDHEN, CDR2 SYDVKM. V shed 7 bases and J shed 6 bases, with 22 bases lying between them. The CDR3, as DNA: TGTGCCAGCACCCTCCGCCGGGCCACCCCGAGCGAGCAGTACTTC. It translates to CASTLRRATPSEQYF.

This clone was recorded only once. J is TRBJ2-1 and V is TRBV28; TRBD1 matches 11 bases. Germline CDR1 and CDR2: MDHEN and SYDVKM. Unmatched junction bases numbered 9, after V lost 6 bases and J lost 8 bases. The CDR3 loop spans 15 amino acids. CDR3 sequence reads: CASSPGTGGLDEQFF. As DNA, the CDR3 is TGTGCCAGCAGCCCCGGGACAGGGGGTTTGGATGAGCAGTTCTTC.

V is TRBV29-1 and J is TRBJ1-4; 9 nucleotides agree with TRBD1. The CDR3 contains 14 residues. V lost 4 bases and J lost 5; bases outside the gene matches: 5. Per the germline V gene, CDR1 is SQVTM and CDR2 is ANQGSEA. Here the CDR3 reads CSVVSGQGNEKLFF. The CDR3 DNA sequence: TGCAGCGTTGTATCGGGACAGGGAAATGAAAAACTGTTTTTT.

V usage is TRBV4-2 and J usage is TRBJ2-1, with 12 positions matching TRBD2. Unmatched junction bases numbered 7, after V lost 1 base and J lost 6 bases. The germline V gene has CDR1 LGHNA and CDR2 YNFKEQ. CDR3 length: 17 amino acids. CDR3 DNA: TGTGCCAGCAGCCAAGGGGCGGGGACTAGCGGGTTCAATGAGCAGTTCTTC. Protein product: CASSQGAGTSGFNEQFF.

The genes are TRBV15 and TRBJ2-5; 13 nucleotides align to TRBD2. This CDR3 has 21 residues. Germline V lookup: CDR1 LNHNV, CDR2 YYDKDF (reference sequence). V shed 0 bases, J shed 2 bases, and the junction held 15 bases outside the gene matches. The CDR3 sequence is CATSRDQGAGTSGMSQETQYF. For the CDR3, the DNA is TGTGCCACCAGCAGAGATCAGGGGGCTGGGACTAGCGGGATGTCACAAGAGACCCAGTACTTC.

The rearrangement joins TRBV5-1 to TRBJ2-7; the D gene is possibly TRBD2 (5 bases). V lost 0 bases and J 1 base, leaving 14 bases between the germline ends. Looked up from germline, CDR1 is SGHRS and CDR2 is YFSETQ. The CDR3 is 16 amino acids. The CDR3 spells CASSLGWEKSSYEQYF. In nucleotides, the CDR3 is TGCGCCAGCAGCTTGGGGTGGGAGAAAAGTTCCTACGAGCAGTACTTC. The complete variable domain, with remaining parts taken from reference TRBV5-1 and TRBJ2-7, reads KAGVTQTPRYLIKTRGQQVTLSCSPISGHRSVSWYQQTPGQGLQFLFEYFSETQRNKGNFPGRFSGRQFSNSRSEMNVSTLELGDSALYLCASSLGWEKSSYEQYFGPGTRLTVT.

CDR3: CASRPGGFRETQYF. As DNA, the CDR3 is TGCGCCAGCAGGCCGGGAGGGTTTCGGGAGACCCAGTACTTC. The V call is TRBV5-1, the J call TRBJ2-5, with 8 bases that match TRBD2. The CDR3 runs to 14 residues. Per germline, CDR1 SGHRS and CDR2 YFSETQ. The V and J ends lost 5 bases and 5 bases, in that order; junction bases with no gene match: 8.

This clone was counted a single time. The chain carries TRBV4-2 and TRBJ2-7; 10 bases match TRBD1. Germline lookup yields CDR1 LGHNA and CDR2 YNFKEQ. V gave up 1 base and J gave up 7 bases; unmatched junction bases: 4. The CDR3 covers 14 residues. CDR3 DNA: TGTGCCAGCAGCCAAGGACAGGGGGCTGGGGAGCAGTACTTC. Translated: CASSQGQGAGEQYF.

V and J are TRBV18 and TRBJ1-1, with D unresolved. Trimming took 3 bases from V and 1 from J, leaving 12 bases between them. This CDR3 spans 15 amino acids. The V gene's germline CDR1 is KGHSH and CDR2 LQKENI. The CDR3 is CASSPVGQANTEAFF. The CDR3 region has the DNA TGTGCCAGCTCACCGGTTGGTCAGGCGAACACTGAAGCTTTCTTT. Full variable domain (rest looked up from reference TRBV18 and TRBJ1-1): NAGVMQNPRHLVRRRGQEARLRCSPMKGHSHVYWYRQLPEEGLKFMVYLQKENIIDESGMPKERFSAEFPKEGPSILRIQQVVRGDSAAYFCASSPVGQANTEAFFGQGTRLTVV.

The gene calls are TRBV5-1 and TRBJ2-5; D not certain. This CDR3 has 15 amino acids. The V and J ends lost 6 bases and 0 bases respectively, with 15 bases between them. The germline gives CDR1 SGHRS, CDR2 YFSETQ. The CDR3 region has the DNA TGCGCCAGCAACTATGGGGTGGTTTACCAAGAGACCCAGTACTTC. The encoded protein is CASNYGVVYQETQYF. Using reference TRBV5-1 and TRBJ2-5 for the parts outside the CDR3, the full variable domain is KAGVTQTPRYLIKTRGQQVTLSCSPISGHRSVSWYQQTPGQGLQFLFEYFSETQRNKGNFPGRFSGRQFSNSRSEMNVSTLELGDSALYLCASNYGVVYQETQYFGPGTRLLVL.